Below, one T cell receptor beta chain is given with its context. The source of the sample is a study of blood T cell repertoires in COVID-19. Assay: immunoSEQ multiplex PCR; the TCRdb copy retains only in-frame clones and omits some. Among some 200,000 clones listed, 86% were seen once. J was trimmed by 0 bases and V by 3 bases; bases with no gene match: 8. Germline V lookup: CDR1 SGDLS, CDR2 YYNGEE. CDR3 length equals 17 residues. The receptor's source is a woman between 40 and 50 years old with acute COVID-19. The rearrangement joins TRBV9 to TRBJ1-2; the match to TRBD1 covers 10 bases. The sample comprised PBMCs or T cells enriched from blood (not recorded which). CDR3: CASSEGQGGYSNYGYTF. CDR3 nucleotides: TGTGCCAGCAGCGAAGGACAGGGGGGGTACTCTAACTATGGCTACACCTTC.